Included here is one T cell receptor (beta chain) sequence, with context. Its specificity is not known. The sample has other DNA sequences that encode this CDR3 too. This entry comes from a study of Ad26.COV2.S vaccination and SARS-CoV-2 variants. Treatment of the sample: 19 received Ad26.COV2.S at low or high dose, single or two shots; roughly 5 received placebo; per-sample allocation not given. The investigators took samples on day 63 after the first vaccine or placebo injection. The shot given was an Ad26 vector that makes Wuhan-strain SARS-CoV-2 spike. Study-level findings and limits: Participants in the vaccine arm had higher spike-specific TCR breadth; placebo recipients had lower.

Here immunoSEQ multiplex PCR was the method, and the copy in TCRdb shows in-frame clones only, minus some. The table includes 440,000 or so clones, 80% to 90% detected once. The CDR3 contains 14 residues. With 3 bases removed from V and 0 bases from J, the gap between germline ends came to 7 bases. Per germline, CDR1 KGHSH and CDR2 LQKENI. The sequencing used peripheral blood, collected in a trial of Ad26.COV2.S vaccine versus placebo. This receptor was identified in a person between 18 and 59 years old who received the Ad26.COV2.S COVID-19 vaccine or a placebo. The V call is TRBV18, the J call TRBJ2-3; D is unresolved. CDR3 DNA: TGTGCCAGCTCACCCAGTGGCAGCACAGATACGCAGTATTTT. It encodes CASSPSGSTDTQYF.